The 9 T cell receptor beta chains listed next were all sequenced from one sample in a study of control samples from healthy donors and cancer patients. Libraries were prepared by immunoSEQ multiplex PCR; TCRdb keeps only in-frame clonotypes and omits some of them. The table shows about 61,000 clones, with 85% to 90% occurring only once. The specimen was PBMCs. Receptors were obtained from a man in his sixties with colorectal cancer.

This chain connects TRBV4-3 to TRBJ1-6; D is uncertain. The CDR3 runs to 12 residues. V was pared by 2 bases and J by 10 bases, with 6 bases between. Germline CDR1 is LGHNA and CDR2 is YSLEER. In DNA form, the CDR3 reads TGCGCCAGCAGCCAACAAGGCTCACCCCTCCACTTT. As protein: CASSQQGSPLHF.

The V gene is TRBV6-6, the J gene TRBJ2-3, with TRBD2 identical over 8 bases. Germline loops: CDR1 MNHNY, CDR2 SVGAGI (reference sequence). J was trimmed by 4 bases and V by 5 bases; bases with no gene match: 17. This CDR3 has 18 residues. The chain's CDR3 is CASSPRASGRGGADTQYF. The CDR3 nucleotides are TGTGCCAGCAGTCCCCGGGCTAGCGGGCGCGGTGGGGCAGATACGCAGTATTTT.

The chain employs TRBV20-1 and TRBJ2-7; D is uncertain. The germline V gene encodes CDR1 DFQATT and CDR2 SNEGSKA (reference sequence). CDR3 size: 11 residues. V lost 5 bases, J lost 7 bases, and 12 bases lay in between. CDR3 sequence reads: CSASVLGEQYF. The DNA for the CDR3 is TGCAGTGCTTCGGTATTGGGGGAGCAGTACTTC.

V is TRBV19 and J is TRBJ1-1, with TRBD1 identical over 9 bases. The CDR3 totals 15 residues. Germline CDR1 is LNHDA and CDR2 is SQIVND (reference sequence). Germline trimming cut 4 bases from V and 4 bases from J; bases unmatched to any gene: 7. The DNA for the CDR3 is TGTGCCAGTAGTACTCCCCCACAGGGGGCCACTGAAGCTTTCTTT. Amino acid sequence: CASSTPPQGATEAFF.

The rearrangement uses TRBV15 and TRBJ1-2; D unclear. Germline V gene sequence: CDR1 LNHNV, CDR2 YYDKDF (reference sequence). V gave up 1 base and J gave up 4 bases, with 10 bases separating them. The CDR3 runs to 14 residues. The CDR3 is CATSRVSGTYGYTF. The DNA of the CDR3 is TGTGCCACCAGCAGAGTTTCAGGCACCTATGGCTACACCTTC.

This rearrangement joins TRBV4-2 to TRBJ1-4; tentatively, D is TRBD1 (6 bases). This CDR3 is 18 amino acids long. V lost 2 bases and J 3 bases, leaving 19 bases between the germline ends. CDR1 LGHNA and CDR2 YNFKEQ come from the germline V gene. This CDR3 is CASSQSGRPGAANEKLFF. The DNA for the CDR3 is TGTGCCAGCAGCCAATCCGGGAGACCAGGGGCGGCTAATGAAAAACTGTTTTTT.

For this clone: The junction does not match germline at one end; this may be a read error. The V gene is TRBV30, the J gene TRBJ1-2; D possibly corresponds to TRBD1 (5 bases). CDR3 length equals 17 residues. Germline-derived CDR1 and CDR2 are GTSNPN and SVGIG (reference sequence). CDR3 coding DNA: TGTGCCTGGAGTGTCGGACAAGAAACGGGATCTAACTTTGGCTACACCTTC. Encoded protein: CAWSVGQETGSNFGYTF.

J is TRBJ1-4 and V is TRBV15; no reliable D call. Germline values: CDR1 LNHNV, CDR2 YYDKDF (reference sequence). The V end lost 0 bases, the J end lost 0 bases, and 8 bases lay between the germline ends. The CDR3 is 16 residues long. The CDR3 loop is CATSRDRGSTNEKLFF. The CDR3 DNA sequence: TGTGCCACCAGCAGAGATCGGGGATCAACTAATGAAAAACTGTTTTTT.

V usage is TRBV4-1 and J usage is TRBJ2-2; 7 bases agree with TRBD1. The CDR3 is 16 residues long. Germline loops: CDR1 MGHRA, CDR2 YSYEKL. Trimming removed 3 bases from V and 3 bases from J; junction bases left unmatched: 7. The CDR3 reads CASSQTTTGDTGELFF. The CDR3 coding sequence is TGCGCCAGCAGCCAGACCACTACAGGGGACACCGGGGAGCTGTTTTTT.